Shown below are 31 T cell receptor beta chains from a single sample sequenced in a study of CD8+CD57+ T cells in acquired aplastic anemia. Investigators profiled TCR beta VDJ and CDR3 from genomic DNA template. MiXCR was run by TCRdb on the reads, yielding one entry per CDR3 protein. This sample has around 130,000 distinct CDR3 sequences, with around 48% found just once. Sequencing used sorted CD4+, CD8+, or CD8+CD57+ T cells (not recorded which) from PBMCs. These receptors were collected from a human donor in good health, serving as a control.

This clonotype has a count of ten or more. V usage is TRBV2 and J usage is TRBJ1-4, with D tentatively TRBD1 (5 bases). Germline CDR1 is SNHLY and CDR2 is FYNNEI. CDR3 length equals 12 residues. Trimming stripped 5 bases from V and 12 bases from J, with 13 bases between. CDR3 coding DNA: TGTGCCAGCAGTACCGACAGCTCGGAACTGTTTTTT. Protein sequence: CASSTDSSELFF.

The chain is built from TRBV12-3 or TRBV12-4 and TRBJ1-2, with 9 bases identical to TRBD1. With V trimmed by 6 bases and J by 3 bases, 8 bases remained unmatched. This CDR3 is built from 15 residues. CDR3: CASSVGQGQDYGYTF. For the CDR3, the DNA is TGTGCCAGCAGCGTCGGACAGGGGCAGGACTATGGCTACACCTTC.

The CDR3 loop reads CASRQSGSYEQYF. The CDR3 bases are TGTGCCAGCAGACAGTCGGGCTCCTACGAGCAGTACTTC. The chain carries TRBV7-2 and TRBJ2-7; D uncertain. CDR3 length equals 13 residues. Trimming pared 6 bases from V and 0 bases from J, leaving 9 bases between. From germline, CDR1 is SGHTA and CDR2 FQGNSA. Complete variable domain (other parts from reference TRBV7-2 and TRBJ2-7): GAGVSQSPSNKVTEKGKDVELRCDPISGHTALYWYRQSLGQGLEFLIYFQGNSAPDKSGLPSDRFSAERTGGSVSTLTIQRTQQEDSAVYLCASRQSGSYEQYFGPGTRLTVT.

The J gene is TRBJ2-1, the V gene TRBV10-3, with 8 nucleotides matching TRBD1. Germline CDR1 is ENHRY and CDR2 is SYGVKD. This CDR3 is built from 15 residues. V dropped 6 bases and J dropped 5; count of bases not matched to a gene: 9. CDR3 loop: CAIRRQGTYHNEQFF. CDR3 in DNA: TGTGCCATCAGGAGACAGGGGACCTACCACAATGAGCAGTTCTTC.

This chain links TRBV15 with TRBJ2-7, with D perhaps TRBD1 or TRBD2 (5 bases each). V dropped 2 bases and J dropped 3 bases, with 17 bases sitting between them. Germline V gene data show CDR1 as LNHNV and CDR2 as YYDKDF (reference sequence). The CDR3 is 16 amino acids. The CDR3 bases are TGTGCCACCAGCAGAACCCTTCGGGACGGATACTACGAGCAGTACTTC. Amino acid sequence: CATSRTLRDGYYEQYF.

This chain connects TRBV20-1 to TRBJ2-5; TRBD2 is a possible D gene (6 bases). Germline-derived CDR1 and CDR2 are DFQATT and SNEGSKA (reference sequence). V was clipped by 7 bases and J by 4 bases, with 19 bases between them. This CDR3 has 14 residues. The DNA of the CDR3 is TGCAGTGTAAGGGGAGGAGGCTTGGTAGAGACCCAGTACTTC. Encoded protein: CSVRGGGLVETQYF.

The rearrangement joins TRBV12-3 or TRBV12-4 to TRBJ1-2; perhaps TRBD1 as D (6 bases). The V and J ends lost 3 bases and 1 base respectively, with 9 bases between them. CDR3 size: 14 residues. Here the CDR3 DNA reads TGTGCCAGCAGTTTCGGGACAAATAACTATGGCTACACCTTC. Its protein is CASSFGTNNYGYTF.

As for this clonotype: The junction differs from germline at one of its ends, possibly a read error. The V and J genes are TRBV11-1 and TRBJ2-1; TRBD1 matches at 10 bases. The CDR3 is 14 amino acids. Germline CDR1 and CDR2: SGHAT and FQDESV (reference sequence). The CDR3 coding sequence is TGTGCCAGCAGCTTCGGACAGGGGGACAATGAGCAGCTCTTC. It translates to CASSFGQGDNEQLF. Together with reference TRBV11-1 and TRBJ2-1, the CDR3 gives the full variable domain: EAEVAQSPRYKITEKSQAVAFWCDPISGHATLYWYRQILGQGPELLVQFQDESVVDDSQLPKDRFSAERLKGVDSTLKIQPAELGDSAMYLCASSFGQGDNEQLFGPGTRLTVL.

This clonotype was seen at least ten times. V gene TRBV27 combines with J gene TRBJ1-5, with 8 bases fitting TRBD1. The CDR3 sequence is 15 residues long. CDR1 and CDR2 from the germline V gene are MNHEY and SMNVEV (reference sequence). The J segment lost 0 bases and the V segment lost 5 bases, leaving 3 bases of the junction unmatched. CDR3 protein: CASSRDRNSNQPQHF. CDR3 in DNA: TGTGCCAGCAGTAGGGACAGGAATAGCAATCAGCCCCAGCATTTT.

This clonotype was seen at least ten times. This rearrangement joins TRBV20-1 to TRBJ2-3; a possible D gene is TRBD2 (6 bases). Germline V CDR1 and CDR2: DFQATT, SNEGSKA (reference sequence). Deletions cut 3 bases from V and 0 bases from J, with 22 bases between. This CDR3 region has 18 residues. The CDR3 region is CSASLELWSGSSTDTQYF. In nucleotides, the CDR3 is TGCAGTGCTAGTTTGGAGTTGTGGAGCGGGTCTAGCACAGATACGCAGTATTTT.

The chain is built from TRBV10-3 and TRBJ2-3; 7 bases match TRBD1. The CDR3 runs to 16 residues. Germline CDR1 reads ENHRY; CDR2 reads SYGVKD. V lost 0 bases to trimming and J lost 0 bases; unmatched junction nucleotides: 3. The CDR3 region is CAISESTGTSTDTQYF. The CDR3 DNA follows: TGTGCCATCAGTGAGTCGACAGGGACGAGCACAGATACGCAGTATTTT.

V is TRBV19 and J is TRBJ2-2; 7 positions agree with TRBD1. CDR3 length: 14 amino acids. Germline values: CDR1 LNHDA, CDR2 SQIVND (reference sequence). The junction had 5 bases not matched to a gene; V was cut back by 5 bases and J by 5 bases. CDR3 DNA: TGTGCCAGTAGTCAAACAGGGGAAACCGGGGAGCTGTTTTTT. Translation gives CASSQTGETGELFF.

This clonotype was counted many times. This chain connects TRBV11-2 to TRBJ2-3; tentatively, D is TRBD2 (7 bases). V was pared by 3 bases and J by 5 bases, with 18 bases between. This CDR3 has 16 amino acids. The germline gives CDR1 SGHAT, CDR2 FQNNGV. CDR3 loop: CASSFSSRGPGDTQYF. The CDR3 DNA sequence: TGTGCCAGCAGCTTTTCCTCGCGGGGGCCAGGAGATACGCAGTATTTT.

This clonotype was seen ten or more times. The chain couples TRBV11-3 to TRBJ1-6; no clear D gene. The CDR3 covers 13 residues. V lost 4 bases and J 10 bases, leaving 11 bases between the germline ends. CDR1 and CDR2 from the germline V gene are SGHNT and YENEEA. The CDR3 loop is CASSSELGSPLHF. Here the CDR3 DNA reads TGTGCCAGCAGCTCGGAATTGGGATCACCCCTCCACTTT.

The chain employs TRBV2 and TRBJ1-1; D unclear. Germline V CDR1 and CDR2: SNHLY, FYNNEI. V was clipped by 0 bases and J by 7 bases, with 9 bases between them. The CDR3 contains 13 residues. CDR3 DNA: TGTGCCAGCAGTGAAGCGCGTGTGAATGAAGCTTTCTTT. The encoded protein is CASSEARVNEAFF.

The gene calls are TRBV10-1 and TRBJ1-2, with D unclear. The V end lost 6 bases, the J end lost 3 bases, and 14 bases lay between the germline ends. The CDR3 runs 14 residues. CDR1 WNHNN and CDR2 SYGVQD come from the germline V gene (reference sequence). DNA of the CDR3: TGCGCCAGCAGAGTCCCTGGTGGATACTATGGCTACACCTTC. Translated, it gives CASRVPGGYYGYTF.

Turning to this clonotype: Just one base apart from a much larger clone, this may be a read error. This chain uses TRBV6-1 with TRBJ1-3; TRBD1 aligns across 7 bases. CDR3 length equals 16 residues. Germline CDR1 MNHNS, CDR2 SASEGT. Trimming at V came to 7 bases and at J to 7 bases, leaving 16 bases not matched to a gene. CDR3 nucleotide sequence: TGTGCCAGCACCCCCGTGAGGGACAGCTCGAGGAACACCATATATTTT. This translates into CASTPVRDSSRNTIYF.

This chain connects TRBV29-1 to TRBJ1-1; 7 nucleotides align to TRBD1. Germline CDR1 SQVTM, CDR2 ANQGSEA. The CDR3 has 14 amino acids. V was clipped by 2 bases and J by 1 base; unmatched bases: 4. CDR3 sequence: CSVEPRQGNTEAFF. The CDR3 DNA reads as TGCAGCGTTGAACCGAGACAGGGGAACACTGAAGCTTTCTTT.

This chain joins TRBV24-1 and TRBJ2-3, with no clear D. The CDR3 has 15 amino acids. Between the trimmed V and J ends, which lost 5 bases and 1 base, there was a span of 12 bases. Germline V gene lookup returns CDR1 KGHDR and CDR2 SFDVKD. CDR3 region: CATSAAATRTDTQYF. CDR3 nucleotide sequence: TGTGCCACCAGTGCTGCAGCCACCCGCACAGATACGCAGTATTTT.

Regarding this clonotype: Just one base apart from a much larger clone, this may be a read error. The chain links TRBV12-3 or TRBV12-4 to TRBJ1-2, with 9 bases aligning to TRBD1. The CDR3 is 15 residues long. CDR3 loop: CASSQPGTGPYGYAF. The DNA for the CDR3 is TGTGCCAGCAGCCAACCCGGGACAGGGCCCTATGGCTACGCCTTC.

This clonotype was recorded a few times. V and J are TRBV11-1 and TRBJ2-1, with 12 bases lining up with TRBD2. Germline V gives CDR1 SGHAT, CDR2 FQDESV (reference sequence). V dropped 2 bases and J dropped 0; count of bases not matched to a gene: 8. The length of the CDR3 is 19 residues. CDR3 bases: TGTGCCAGCAGCTTATTAGGACTAGCGGGGCTTAGCTCCTACAATGAGCAGTTCTTC. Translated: CASSLLGLAGLSSYNEQFF.

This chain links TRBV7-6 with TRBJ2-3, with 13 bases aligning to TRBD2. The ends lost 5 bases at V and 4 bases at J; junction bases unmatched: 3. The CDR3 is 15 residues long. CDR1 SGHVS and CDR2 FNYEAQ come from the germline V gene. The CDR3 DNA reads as TGTGCCAGCAGCCCCGGACTAGCGGGGGCAGATACGCAGTATTTT. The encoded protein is CASSPGLAGADTQYF.

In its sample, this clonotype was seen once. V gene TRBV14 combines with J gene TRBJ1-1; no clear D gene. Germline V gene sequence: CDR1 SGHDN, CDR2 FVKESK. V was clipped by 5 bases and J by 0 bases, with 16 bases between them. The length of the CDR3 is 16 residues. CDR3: CASSTHENLLNTEAFF. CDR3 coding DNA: TGTGCCAGCAGCACACACGAAAACCTGTTGAACACTGAAGCTTTCTTT.

Written as DNA, the CDR3 is TGTGCCAGTAGTCCTGCGGGAACCTCCTACAATGAGCAGTTCTTC. This sequence encodes CASSPAGTSYNEQFF. The rearrangement joins TRBV19 to TRBJ2-1; tentatively, D is TRBD2 (6 bases). Deletions cut 5 bases from V and 0 bases from J, with 11 bases between. Germline CDR1 and CDR2: LNHDA and SQIVND (reference sequence). The CDR3 runs 15 residues.

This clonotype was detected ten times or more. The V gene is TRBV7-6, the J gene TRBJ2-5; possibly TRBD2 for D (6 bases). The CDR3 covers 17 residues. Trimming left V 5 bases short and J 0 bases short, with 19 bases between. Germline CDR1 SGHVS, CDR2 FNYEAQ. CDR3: CASSVVGPGGDQETQYF. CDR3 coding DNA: TGTGCCAGCAGCGTCGTCGGGCCTGGAGGGGACCAAGAGACCCAGTACTTC.

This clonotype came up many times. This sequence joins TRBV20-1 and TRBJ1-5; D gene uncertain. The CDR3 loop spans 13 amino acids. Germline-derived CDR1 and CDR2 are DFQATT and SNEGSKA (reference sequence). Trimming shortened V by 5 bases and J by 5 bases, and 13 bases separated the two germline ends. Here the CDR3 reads CSAAPDSDQPQHF. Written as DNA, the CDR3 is TGCAGTGCTGCACCAGATTCTGATCAGCCCCAGCATTTT.

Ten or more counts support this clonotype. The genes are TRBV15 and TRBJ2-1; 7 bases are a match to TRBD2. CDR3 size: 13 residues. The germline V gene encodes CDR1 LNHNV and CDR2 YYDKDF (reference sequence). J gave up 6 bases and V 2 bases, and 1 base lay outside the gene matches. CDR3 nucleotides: TGTGCCACCAGCAGACGGACTAGCAATGAGCAGTTCTTC. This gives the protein CATSRRTSNEQFF.

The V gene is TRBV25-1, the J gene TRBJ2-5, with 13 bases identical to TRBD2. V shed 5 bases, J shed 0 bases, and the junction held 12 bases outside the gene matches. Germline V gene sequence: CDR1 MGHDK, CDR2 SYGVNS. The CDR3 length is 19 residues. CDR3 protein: CASSPVTSGGSKYQETQYF. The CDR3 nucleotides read TGTGCCAGCAGTCCAGTGACTAGCGGGGGGTCCAAGTACCAAGAGACCCAGTACTTC.

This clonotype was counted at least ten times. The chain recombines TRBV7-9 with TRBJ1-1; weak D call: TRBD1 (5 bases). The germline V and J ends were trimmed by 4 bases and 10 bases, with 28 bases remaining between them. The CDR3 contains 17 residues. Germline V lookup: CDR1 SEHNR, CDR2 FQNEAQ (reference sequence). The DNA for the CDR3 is TGTGCCAGCAGCTCCCAGACCGAATGGGGCGCCTTAACTAGAGCTTTCTTT. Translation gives CASSSQTEWGALTRAFF.

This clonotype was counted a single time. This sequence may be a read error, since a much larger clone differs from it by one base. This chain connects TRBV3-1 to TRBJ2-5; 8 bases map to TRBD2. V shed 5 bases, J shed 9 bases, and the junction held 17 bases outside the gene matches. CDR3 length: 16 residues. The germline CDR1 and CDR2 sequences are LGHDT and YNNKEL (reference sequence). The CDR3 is CASSCHGTNGGEAQYF. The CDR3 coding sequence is TGTGCCAGCAGCTGCCACGGGACTAACGGGGGGGAGGCCCAGTACTTC.

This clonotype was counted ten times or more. CDR3 region: CASSYHARELNYGYTF. CDR3 DNA sequence: TGTGCCAGCAGTTACCATGCCAGGGAACTTAACTATGGCTACACCTTC. The chain carries TRBV6-5 and TRBJ1-2, with D maybe TRBD1 (5 bases). This CDR3 comprises 16 residues. Germline CDR1 is MNHEY and CDR2 is SVGAGI. V lost 2 bases to trimming and J lost 1 base, with 14 bases between them.